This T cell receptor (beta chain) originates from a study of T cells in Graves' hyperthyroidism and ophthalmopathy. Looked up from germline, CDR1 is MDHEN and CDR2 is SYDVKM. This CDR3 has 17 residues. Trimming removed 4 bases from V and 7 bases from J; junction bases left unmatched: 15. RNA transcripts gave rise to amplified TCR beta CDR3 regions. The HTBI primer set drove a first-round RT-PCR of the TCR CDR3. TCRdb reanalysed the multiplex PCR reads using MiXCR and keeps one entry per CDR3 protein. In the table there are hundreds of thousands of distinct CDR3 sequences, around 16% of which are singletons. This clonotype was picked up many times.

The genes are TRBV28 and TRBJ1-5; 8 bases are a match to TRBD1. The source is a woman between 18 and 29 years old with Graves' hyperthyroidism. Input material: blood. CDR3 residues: CASSSPEGRGHQQPQHF. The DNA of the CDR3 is TGTGCCAGCAGTTCTCCCGAGGGCAGGGGGCATCAACAGCCCCAGCATTTT.